The 25 T cell receptor beta chains below were found in one sample sequenced in a study of cytomegalovirus exposure and HLA in healthy donors. Researchers ran the PCR with 60 Vbeta and 13 Jbeta primers. The protocol was immunoSEQ multiplex PCR, while the TCRdb copy is restricted to in-frame clones and leaves out a portion. The table lists about 78,000 clones, over 55% of them singletons. Sequencing was carried out using PBMCs. Receptors originate from a man in his thirties or forties in good health and CMV-seropositive.

The chain uses TRBV19 and TRBJ2-7; a possible D gene is TRBD2 (6 bases). The length of the CDR3 is 14 residues. The germline V and J ends were trimmed by 3 bases and 4 bases, with 13 bases remaining between them. Germline CDR1 reads LNHDA; CDR2 reads SQIVND (reference sequence). CDR3 residues: CASSIIGTHYEQYF. CDR3 bases: TGTGCCAGTAGTATCATCGGGACTCATTACGAGCAGTACTTC.

This clone has more than one count but fewer than ten. This chain uses TRBV19 with TRBJ2-2; 8 bases agree with TRBD2. The V segment lost 9 bases and the J segment 2 bases; nucleotides outside the gene matches: 8. The V gene's germline CDR1 is LNHDA and CDR2 SQIVND (reference sequence). There are 15 residues in the CDR3. The CDR3 DNA sequence: TGTGCCAGGGGTAGGGCGGGGGGTAACACCGGGGAGCTGTTTTTT. It is translated as CARGRAGGNTGELFF. The full variable domain, in which reference TRBV19 and TRBJ2-2 provide the parts outside the CDR3, is DGGITQSPKYLFRKEGQNVTLSCEQNLNHDAMYWYRQDPGQGLRLIYYSQIVNDFQKGDIAEGYSVSREKKESFPLTVTSAQKNPTAFYLCARGRAGGNTGELFFGEGSRLTVL.

The J gene is TRBJ1-2, the V gene TRBV5-6, with 9 bases aligning to TRBD1. Germline loops: CDR1 SGHDT, CDR2 YYEEEE. V was clipped by 0 bases and J by 6 bases; unmatched bases: 12. This CDR3 is 17 amino acids long. CDR3 coding DNA: TGTGCCAGCAGCTTGGGGGCCGGGAAACAGGGGGCTAATGGCTACACCTTC. Residues: CASSLGAGKQGANGYTF. Drawing the rest from reference TRBV5-6 and TRBJ1-2, the complete variable domain is DAGVTQSPTHLIKTRGQQVTLRCSPKSGHDTVSWYQQALGQGPQFIFQYYEEEERQRGNFPDRFSGHQFPNYSSELNVNALLLGDSALYLCASSLGAGKQGANGYTFGSGTRLTVV.

The V gene is TRBV4-3, the J gene TRBJ2-7, with 13 bases aligning to TRBD2. Trimming cost V 3 bases and J 5 bases; bases outside gene matches: 7. Germline CDR1 is LGHNA and CDR2 is YSLEER. The CDR3 has 16 residues. The CDR3 region is CASSQGGGLAGDEQYF. For the CDR3, the DNA is TGCGCCAGCAGCCAGGGAGGAGGACTAGCGGGAGACGAGCAGTACTTC.

This clone occurred a few times. The rearrangement joins TRBV14 to TRBJ1-6; 9 bases agree with TRBD1. Germline values: CDR1 SGHDN, CDR2 FVKESK. V was pared by 5 bases and J by 9 bases, with 5 bases of the junction left unmatched. This CDR3 region has 14 residues. In DNA form, the CDR3 reads TGTGCCAGCAGCTCGGACAGGGGTAGTTCACCCCTCCACTTT. Its translation: CASSSDRGSSPLHF.

The gene calls are TRBV7-9 and TRBJ2-1; 9 bases map to TRBD2. The CDR3 runs to 18 residues. J was trimmed by 4 bases and V by 8 bases; bases with no gene match: 18. Germline V lookup: CDR1 SEHNR, CDR2 FQNEAQ (reference sequence). CDR3 coding DNA: TGTGCCAGCCGCGGGGCCATCGCGGGAGGGCCAAAATACAATGAGCAGTTCTTC. Its translation: CASRGAIAGGPKYNEQFF. Together with reference TRBV7-9 and TRBJ2-1, the CDR3 gives the full variable domain: DTGVSQNPRHKITKRGQNVTFRCDPISEHNRLYWYRQTLGQGPEFLTYFQNEAQLEKSRLLSDRFSAERPKGSFSTLEIQRTEQGDSAMYLCASRGAIAGGPKYNEQFFGPGTRLTVL.

The CDR3 loop is CSVGGQGMVQYF. The DNA for the CDR3 is TGCAGCGTTGGAGGACAGGGCATGGTGCAGTACTTC. The V call is TRBV29-1, the J call TRBJ2-7; 8 bases match TRBD1. The CDR3 extends over 12 amino acids. Germline assignment: CDR1 SQVTM and CDR2 ANQGSEA. Trimming at V came to 4 bases and at J to 9 bases, leaving 8 bases not matched to a gene.

The chain links TRBV19 to TRBJ1-5; unclear D gene. Per germline, CDR1 LNHDA and CDR2 SQIVND (reference sequence). V dropped 2 bases and J dropped 5 bases, with 16 bases sitting between them. This CDR3 comprises 16 residues. DNA for the CDR3: TGTGCCAGTAGTATAAGGCGGATTCCTTACGATCAGCCCCAGCATTTT. The encoded protein is CASSIRRIPYDQPQHF.

The gene calls are TRBV4-3 and TRBJ2-6; 10 bases match TRBD1. Germline trimming cut 3 bases from V and 1 base from J; bases unmatched to any gene: 9. The germline V gene has CDR1 LGHNA and CDR2 YSLEER. The CDR3 spans 19 residues. The CDR3: CASSHHPGQGWSGANVLTF. The CDR3 coding sequence is TGCGCCAGCAGCCACCACCCGGGACAGGGGTGGTCTGGGGCCAACGTCCTGACTTTC.

V usage is TRBV7-2 and J usage is TRBJ2-1; 10 bases are shared with TRBD2. The V gene end was trimmed by 1 base and the J gene end by 8 bases; junction bases not matched to a gene: 8. The germline CDR1 and CDR2 sequences are SGHTA and FQGNSA. The CDR3 consists of 16 residues. For the CDR3, the DNA is TGTGCCAGCAGCTTAGTTTCGCTAGCGGGAGTTGATGAGCAGTTCTTC. It is translated as CASSLVSLAGVDEQFF.

The chain uses TRBV7-9 and TRBJ1-2; tentatively, D is TRBD1 (6 bases). The CDR3 consists of 13 residues. CDR1 SEHNR and CDR2 FQNEAQ come from the germline V gene (reference sequence). The ends were cut back, 5 bases at V and 3 bases at J, with 10 bases in the middle. The CDR3 sequence is CASSHSGDYGYTF. As DNA, the CDR3 is TGTGCCAGCAGCCATTCAGGGGACTATGGCTACACCTTC.

The V gene is TRBV9, the J gene TRBJ2-4, with D possibly matching TRBD1 (5 bases). V was clipped by 2 bases and J by 0 bases, with 12 bases between them. Germline CDR1 reads SGDLS; CDR2 reads YYNGEE. This CDR3 spans 16 amino acids. The CDR3 DNA reads TGTGCCAGCAGCGTGACAGATATACTAGCCAAAAACATTCAGTACTTC. It yields the protein CASSVTDILAKNIQYF.

The V and J genes are TRBV6-1 and TRBJ2-7; TRBD1 is a possible D gene (6 bases). The CDR3 contains 13 residues. The V and J ends lost 5 bases and 3 bases respectively, with 11 bases between them. Germline-derived CDR1 and CDR2 are MNHNS and SASEGT. CDR3 sequence reads: CASSQGSVYEQYF. For the CDR3, the DNA is TGTGCCAGCAGTCAGGGGTCAGTCTACGAGCAGTACTTC.

The chain has TRBV27 and TRBJ2-7, with 7 bases that match TRBD2. Germline CDR1 reads MNHEY; CDR2 reads SMNVEV (reference sequence). The ends lost 7 bases at V and 0 bases at J; junction bases unmatched: 9. The CDR3 contains 15 residues. CDR3 sequence reads: CASKPGRDYSYEQYF. Here the CDR3 DNA reads TGTGCCAGCAAGCCCGGTCGGGACTACTCCTACGAGCAGTACTTC.

The J gene is TRBJ2-1, the V gene TRBV18; 9 bases line up with TRBD1. With 3 bases clipped from V and 5 bases from J, the junction kept 14 bases outside the gene matches. CDR1 is KGHSH and CDR2 is LQKENI in the germline V gene. This CDR3 has 18 amino acids. This CDR3 reads CASSPYPSGTGINNEQFF. Written as DNA, the CDR3 is TGTGCCAGCTCACCTTACCCTTCCGGGACAGGGATAAACAATGAGCAGTTCTTC.

About this clone: A junction end diverges from the germline sequence, so it may reflect a read error. The rearrangement links TRBV7-3 to TRBJ2-5; tentative D call: TRBD1 (6 bases). The CDR3 is 15 residues long. Germline V CDR1 and CDR2: SGHTA, FQGTGA. The CDR3 is CAGSPPGGTRETQYF. CDR3 nucleotides: TGTGCCGGCAGTCCCCCTGGGGGCACAAGAGAGACCCAGTACTTC.

The rearrangement links TRBV6-5 to TRBJ2-5; 9 bases map to TRBD2. CDR3 length: 13 amino acids. The germline V gene encodes CDR1 MNHEY and CDR2 SVGAGI. Trimming at V came to 5 bases and at J to 5 bases, leaving 3 bases not matched to a gene. The CDR3 region is CASSGLASETQYF. DNA of the CDR3: TGTGCCAGCAGTGGACTAGCGTCGGAGACCCAGTACTTC.

This chain connects TRBV7-9 to TRBJ2-6; the D is unclear. Germline-derived CDR1 and CDR2 are SEHNR and FQNEAQ (reference sequence). V shed 6 bases and J shed 1 base, with 10 bases lying between them. There are 15 residues in the CDR3. CDR3 coding DNA: TGTGCCAGCAGGTTCTCGCGGTCTGGGGCCAACGTCCTGACTTTC. Translation gives CASRFSRSGANVLTF.

This chain uses TRBV4-2 with TRBJ2-7; maybe TRBD2 (5 bases). The germline V gene has CDR1 LGHNA and CDR2 YNFKEQ. The germline V and J ends were trimmed by 0 bases and 6 bases, with 15 bases remaining between them. The CDR3 loop spans 15 amino acids. CDR3 region: CASSQERSGRVEQYF. CDR3 nucleotide sequence: TGTGCCAGCAGCCAAGAGCGAAGCGGCCGCGTCGAGCAGTACTTC.

The V gene is TRBV27, the J gene TRBJ1-2, with D possibly matching TRBD1 (5 bases). The ends were cut back, 2 bases at V and 0 bases at J, with 22 bases in the middle. The CDR3 spans 19 residues. Germline V gene lookup returns CDR1 MNHEY and CDR2 SMNVEV (reference sequence). The CDR3 bases are TGTGCCAGCAGTTTACGCCTCCTTGGGGGGGAACCCGCTAACTATGGCTACACCTTC. This translates into CASSLRLLGGEPANYGYTF.

The rearrangement joins TRBV25-1 to TRBJ2-5, with 7 bases aligning to TRBD1. J gave up 3 bases and V 3 bases, and 16 bases lay outside the gene matches. This CDR3 is built from 18 residues. The V gene's germline CDR1 is MGHDK and CDR2 SYGVNS. This chain's CDR3 is CASSDHRRGGRKEETQYF. The DNA of the CDR3 is TGTGCCAGCAGTGACCACCGGCGAGGGGGCCGGAAAGAAGAGACCCAGTACTTC.

The V gene is TRBV6-1, the J gene TRBJ2-3; possibly TRBD1 for D (6 bases). Germline CDR1 MNHNS, CDR2 SASEGT. Trimming cost V 0 bases and J 6 bases, with 22 bases left between them. The CDR3 is 18 residues long. CDR3 residues: CASSEARPVRGSVDTQYF. The DNA of the CDR3 is TGTGCCAGCAGTGAAGCGCGGCCAGTGAGGGGGTCCGTGGATACGCAGTATTTT.

The genes are TRBV6-5 and TRBJ1-6; 8 bases line up with TRBD1. The germline gives CDR1 MNHEY, CDR2 SVGAGI. The trim removed 6 bases at V and 6 bases at J, leaving 4 bases unmatched. The CDR3 is 14 residues long. The CDR3 here is CASSRGQVNSPLHF. For the CDR3, the DNA is TGTGCCAGCAGCCGGGGACAGGTTAATTCACCCCTCCACTTT.

V gene TRBV20-1 combines with J gene TRBJ2-7; D might be TRBD2 (5 bases). There are 11 residues in the CDR3. The germline V gene has CDR1 DFQATT and CDR2 SNEGSKA (reference sequence). V was pared by 1 base and J by 6 bases, with 7 bases between. CDR3 sequence: CSARGGIEQYF. In DNA, the CDR3 is TGCAGTGCTAGAGGAGGGATCGAGCAGTACTTC.

The V gene is TRBV7-9, the J gene TRBJ2-3; D is unclear. V was trimmed by 2 bases and J by 8 bases, leaving 5 bases between them. The germline V gene has CDR1 SEHNR and CDR2 FQNEAQ (reference sequence). This CDR3 comprises 11 residues. CDR3 protein: CASSLTPTQYF. CDR3 DNA sequence: TGTGCCAGCAGCTTAACTCCTACGCAGTATTTT.